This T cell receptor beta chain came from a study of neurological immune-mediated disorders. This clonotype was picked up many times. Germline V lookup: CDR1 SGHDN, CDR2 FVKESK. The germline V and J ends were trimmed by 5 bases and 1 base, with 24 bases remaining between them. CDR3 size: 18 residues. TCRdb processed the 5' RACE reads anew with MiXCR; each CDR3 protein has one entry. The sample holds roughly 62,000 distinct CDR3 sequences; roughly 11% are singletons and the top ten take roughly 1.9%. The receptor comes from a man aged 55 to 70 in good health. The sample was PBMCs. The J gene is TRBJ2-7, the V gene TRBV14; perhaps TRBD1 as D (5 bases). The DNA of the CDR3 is TGTGCCAGCAGCAGGGGCGTCCAAAGGCAGGGATCATCCTACGAGCAGTACTTC. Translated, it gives CASSRGVQRQGSSYEQYF.